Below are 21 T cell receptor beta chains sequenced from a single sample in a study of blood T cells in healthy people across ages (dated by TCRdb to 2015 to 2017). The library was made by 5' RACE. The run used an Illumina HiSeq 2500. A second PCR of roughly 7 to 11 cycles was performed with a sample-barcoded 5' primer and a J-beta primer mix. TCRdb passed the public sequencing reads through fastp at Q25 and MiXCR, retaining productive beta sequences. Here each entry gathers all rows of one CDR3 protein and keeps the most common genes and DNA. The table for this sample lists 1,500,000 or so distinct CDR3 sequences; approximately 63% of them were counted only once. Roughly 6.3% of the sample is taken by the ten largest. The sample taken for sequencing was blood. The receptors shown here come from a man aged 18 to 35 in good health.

CDR3 nucleotides: TGCGCCAGCAGCTTGGCCGTCGGTCAGCGGGAGTCCGAGCAGTACTTC. Its translation: CASSLAVGQRESEQYF. The V gene is TRBV5-1, the J gene TRBJ2-7; 8 bases are shared with TRBD2. Germline assignment: CDR1 SGHRS and CDR2 YFSETQ. The V gene end was trimmed by 0 bases and the J gene end by 6 bases; junction bases not matched to a gene: 11. The CDR3 has 16 amino acids.

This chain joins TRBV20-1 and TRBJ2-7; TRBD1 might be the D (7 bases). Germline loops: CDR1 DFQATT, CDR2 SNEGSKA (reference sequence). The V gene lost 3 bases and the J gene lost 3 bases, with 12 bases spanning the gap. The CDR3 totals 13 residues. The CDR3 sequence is CSASVQGGYEQYF. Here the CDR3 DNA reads TGCAGTGCTAGCGTTCAGGGGGGCTACGAGCAGTACTTC.

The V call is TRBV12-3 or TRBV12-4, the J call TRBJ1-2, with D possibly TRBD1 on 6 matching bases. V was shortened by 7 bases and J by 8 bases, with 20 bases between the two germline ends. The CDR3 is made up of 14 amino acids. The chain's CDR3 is CASTPLGQMGGYTF. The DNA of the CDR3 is TGTGCCAGCACCCCATTAGGACAGATGGGGGGCTACACCTTC.

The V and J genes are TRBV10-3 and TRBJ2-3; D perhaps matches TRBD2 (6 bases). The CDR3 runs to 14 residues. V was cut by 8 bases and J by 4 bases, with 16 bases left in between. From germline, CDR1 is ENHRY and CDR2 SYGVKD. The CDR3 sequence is CAIGKRASADTQYF. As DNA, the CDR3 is TGTGCCATCGGGAAACGGGCTAGCGCAGATACGCAGTATTTT.

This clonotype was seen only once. CDR3 sequence: CASSLVRQATGNEQFF. The CDR3 DNA follows: TGTGCCAGCAGCTTAGTTAGACAGGCTACCGGGAATGAGCAGTTCTTC. V usage is TRBV7-2 and J usage is TRBJ2-1; maybe TRBD1 (6 bases). CDR1 is SGHTA, CDR2 FQGNSA, per germline. The CDR3 loop spans 16 amino acids. V lost 1 base and J lost 7, with 17 bases in between. Drawing the rest from reference TRBV7-2 and TRBJ2-1, the complete variable domain is GAGVSQSPSNKVTEKGKDVELRCDPISGHTALYWYRQSLGQGLEFLIYFQGNSAPDKSGLPSDRFSAERTGGSVSTLTIQRTQQEDSAVYLCASSLVRQATGNEQFFGPGTRLTVL.

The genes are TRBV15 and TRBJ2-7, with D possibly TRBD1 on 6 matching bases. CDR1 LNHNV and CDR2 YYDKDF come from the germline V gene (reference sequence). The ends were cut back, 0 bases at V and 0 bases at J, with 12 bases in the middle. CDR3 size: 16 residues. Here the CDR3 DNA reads TGTGCCACCAGCAGAGAGCTAGGGGGTGTCTCCTACGAGCAGTACTTC. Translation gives CATSRELGGVSYEQYF.

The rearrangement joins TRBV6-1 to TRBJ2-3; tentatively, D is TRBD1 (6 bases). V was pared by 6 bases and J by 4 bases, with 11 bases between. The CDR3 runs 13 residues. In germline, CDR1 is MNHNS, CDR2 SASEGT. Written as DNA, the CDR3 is TGTGCCAGCAGCTCCGACAGGTCAGATACGCAGTATTTT. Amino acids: CASSSDRSDTQYF.

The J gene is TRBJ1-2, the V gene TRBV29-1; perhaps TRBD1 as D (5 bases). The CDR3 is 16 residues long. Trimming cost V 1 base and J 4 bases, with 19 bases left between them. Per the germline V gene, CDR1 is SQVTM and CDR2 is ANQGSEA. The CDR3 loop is CSVEGGPIGATYGYTF. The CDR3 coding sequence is TGCAGCGTTGAAGGGGGCCCGATAGGGGCCACCTATGGCTACACCTTC.

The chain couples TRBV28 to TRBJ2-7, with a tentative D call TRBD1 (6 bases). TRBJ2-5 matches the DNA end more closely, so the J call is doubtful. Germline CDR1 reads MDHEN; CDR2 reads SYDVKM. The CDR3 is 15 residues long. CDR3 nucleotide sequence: TGTGCCAGCAGTTTTCCGGACAGCTCGGTGGAGACCCAGTACTTC. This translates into CASSFPDSSVETQYF.

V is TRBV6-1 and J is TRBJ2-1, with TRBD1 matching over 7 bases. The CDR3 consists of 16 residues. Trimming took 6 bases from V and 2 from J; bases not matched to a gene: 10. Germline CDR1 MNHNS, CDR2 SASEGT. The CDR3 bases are TGTGCCAGCAGAGAACAGGGGCCCCAGACCTACAATGAGCAGTTCTTC. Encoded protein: CASREQGPQTYNEQFF.

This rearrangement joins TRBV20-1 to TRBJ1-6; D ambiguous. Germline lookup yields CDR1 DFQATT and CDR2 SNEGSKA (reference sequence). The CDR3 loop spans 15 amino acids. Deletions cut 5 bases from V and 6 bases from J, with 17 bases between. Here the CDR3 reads CSAQSPGRANSPLHF. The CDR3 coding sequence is TGCAGTGCTCAATCCCCCGGAAGGGCTAATTCACCCCTCCACTTT.

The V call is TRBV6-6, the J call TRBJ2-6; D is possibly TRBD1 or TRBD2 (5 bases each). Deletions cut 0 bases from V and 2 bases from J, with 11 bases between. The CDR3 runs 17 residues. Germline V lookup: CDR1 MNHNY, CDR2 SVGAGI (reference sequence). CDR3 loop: CASSYSTGLAGANVLTF. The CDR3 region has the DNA TGTGCCAGCAGTTACTCGACGGGGCTGGCTGGGGCCAACGTCCTGACTTTC.

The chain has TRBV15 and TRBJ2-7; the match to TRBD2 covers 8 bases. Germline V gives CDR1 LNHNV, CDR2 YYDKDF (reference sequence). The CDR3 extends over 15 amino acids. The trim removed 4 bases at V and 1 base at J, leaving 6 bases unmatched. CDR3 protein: CATSIAGGPSYEQYF. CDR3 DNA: TGTGCCACCAGCATCGCGGGAGGTCCGTCCTACGAGCAGTACTTC.

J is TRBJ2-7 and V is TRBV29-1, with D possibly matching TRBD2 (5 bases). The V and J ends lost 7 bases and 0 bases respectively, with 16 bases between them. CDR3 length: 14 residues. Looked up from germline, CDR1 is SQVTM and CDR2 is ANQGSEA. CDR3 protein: CSGKIGGNSYEQYF. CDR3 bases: TGCAGCGGGAAGATAGGAGGTAACTCCTACGAGCAGTACTTC.

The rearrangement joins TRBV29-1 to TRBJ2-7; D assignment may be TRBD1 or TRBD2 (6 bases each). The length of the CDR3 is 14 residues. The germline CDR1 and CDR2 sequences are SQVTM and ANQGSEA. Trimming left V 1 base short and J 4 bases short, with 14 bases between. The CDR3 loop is CSVEVGGQRYEQYF. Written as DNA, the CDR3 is TGCAGCGTTGAAGTGGGAGGACAGCGATACGAGCAGTACTTC.

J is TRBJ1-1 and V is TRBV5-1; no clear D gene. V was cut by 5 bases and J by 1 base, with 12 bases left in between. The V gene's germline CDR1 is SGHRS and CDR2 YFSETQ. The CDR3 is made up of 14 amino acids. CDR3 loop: CASSILGGNTEAFF. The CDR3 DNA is TGCGCCAGCAGTATCCTAGGAGGGAACACTGAAGCTTTCTTT. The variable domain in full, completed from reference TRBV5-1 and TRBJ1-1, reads KAGVTQTPRYLIKTRGQQVTLSCSPISGHRSVSWYQQTPGQGLQFLFEYFSETQRNKGNFPGRFSGRQFSNSRSEMNVSTLELGDSALYLCASSILGGNTEAFFGQGTRLTVV.

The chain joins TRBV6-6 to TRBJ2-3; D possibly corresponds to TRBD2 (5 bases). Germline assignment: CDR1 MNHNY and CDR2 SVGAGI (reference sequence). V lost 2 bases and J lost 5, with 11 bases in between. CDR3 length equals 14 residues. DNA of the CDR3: TGTGCCAGCAGTTACGGGTCACGGGGAGATACGCAGTATTTT. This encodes CASSYGSRGDTQYF.

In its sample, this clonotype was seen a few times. In nucleotides, the CDR3 is TGTGCCAGCAGCGGGCAGCCCGCCTACGAGCAGTACTTC. Protein sequence: CASSGQPAYEQYF. V gene TRBV7-2 combines with J gene TRBJ2-7; D call uncertain. The CDR3 covers 13 residues. Germline values: CDR1 SGHTA, CDR2 FQGNSA. Trimming removed 5 bases at V and 2 bases at J, with 10 bases between.

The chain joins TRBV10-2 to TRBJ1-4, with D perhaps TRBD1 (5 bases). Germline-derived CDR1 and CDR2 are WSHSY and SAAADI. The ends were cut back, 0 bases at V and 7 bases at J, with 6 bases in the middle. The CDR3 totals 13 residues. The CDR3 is CASSESGGEKLFF. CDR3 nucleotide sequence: TGCGCCAGCAGTGAGTCGGGGGGTGAAAAACTGTTTTTT.

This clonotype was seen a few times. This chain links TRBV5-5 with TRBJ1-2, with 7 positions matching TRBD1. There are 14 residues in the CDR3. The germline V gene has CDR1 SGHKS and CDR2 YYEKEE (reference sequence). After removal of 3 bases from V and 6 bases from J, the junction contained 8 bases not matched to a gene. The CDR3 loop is CASSYGQEGNGYTF. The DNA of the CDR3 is TGTGCCAGCAGCTATGGACAGGAGGGGAATGGCTACACCTTC.

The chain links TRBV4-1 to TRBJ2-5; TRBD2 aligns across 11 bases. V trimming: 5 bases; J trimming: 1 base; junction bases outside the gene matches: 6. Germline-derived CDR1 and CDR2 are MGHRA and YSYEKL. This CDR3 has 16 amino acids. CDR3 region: CASSARGTSGQETQYF. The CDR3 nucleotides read TGCGCCAGCAGCGCTCGCGGGACTAGCGGCCAAGAGACCCAGTACTTC.